This T cell receptor (beta chain) originates from a study of cytomegalovirus exposure and HLA in healthy donors. Looking at the study overall: Across 350 to 500 genotyped donors, 81% landed in the Caucasian-associated ancestry cluster.

As concerns this clone: The antigen remains unidentified.

The study, taken as a whole, reports: TCR beta sequences reportedly predicted most subjects' HLA-A and HLA-B alleles accurately. Immune exposure information comprised only CMV serostatus.

60 Vbeta and 13 Jbeta primers were used in PCR. TCRdb's copy holds only in-frame clones and misses some; the assay was immunoSEQ multiplex PCR. The sample lists some 200,000 clones; 75% to 90% were seen once. Germline V gene data show CDR1 as MNHNY and CDR2 as SVGAGI (reference sequence). V was clipped by 6 bases and J by 3 bases; unmatched bases: 11. CDR3 length equals 15 residues. The TCR sequence derives from a man between 35 and 55 years old in good health and CMV-seropositive. This rearrangement joins TRBV6-6 to TRBJ2-7; 7 positions match TRBD1. Sequenced: PBMCs. The CDR3 sequence: CASSRPGTEIYEQYF. DNA of the CDR3: TGTGCCAGCAGCCGCCCCGGGACAGAGATCTACGAGCAGTACTTC.